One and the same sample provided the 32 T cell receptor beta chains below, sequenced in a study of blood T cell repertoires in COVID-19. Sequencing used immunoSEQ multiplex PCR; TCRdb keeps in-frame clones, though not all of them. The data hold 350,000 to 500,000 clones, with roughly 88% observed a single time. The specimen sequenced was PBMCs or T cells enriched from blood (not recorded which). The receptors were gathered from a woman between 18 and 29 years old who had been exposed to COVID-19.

The CDR3 reads CASSPGRNEQFF. DNA of the CDR3: TGCGCCAGCAGCCCGGGGAGGAATGAGCAGTTCTTC. This sequence joins TRBV5-1 and TRBJ2-1; the D gene is possibly TRBD2 (6 bases). CDR3 length: 12 amino acids. CDR1 is SGHRS and CDR2 is YFSETQ in the germline V gene. The V end lost 4 bases, the J end lost 7 bases, and 9 bases lay between the germline ends.

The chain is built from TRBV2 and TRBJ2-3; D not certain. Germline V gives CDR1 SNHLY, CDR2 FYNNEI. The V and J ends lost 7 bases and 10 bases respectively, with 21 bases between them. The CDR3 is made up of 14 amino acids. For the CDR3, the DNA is TGTGCCAGCAAATCCCCCCTGGCCGCCGATCCGCAGTATTTT. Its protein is CASKSPLAADPQYF.

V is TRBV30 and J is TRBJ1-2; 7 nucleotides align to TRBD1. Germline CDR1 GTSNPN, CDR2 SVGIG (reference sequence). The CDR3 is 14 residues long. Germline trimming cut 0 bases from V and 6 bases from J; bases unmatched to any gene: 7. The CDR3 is CAWSVLGQGDGYTF. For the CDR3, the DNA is TGTGCCTGGAGTGTTTTGGGTCAGGGGGATGGCTACACCTTC.

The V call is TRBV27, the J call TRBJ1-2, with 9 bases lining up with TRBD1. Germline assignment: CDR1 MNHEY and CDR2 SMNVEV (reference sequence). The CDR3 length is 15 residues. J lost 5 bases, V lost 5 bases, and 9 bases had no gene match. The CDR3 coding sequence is TGTGCCAGCAGTACATCCGACAGGGGGGCGTATGGCTACACCTTC. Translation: CASSTSDRGAYGYTF.

The CDR3 DNA reads as TGTGCCATCGCCGACAGGGGCTCCTACAATGAGCAGTTCTTC. It codes for CAIADRGSYNEQFF. The chain combines TRBV10-3 with TRBJ2-1; 8 bases are a match to TRBD1. Per the germline V gene, CDR1 is ENHRY and CDR2 is SYGVKD. The trim removed 8 bases at V and 0 bases at J, leaving 3 bases unmatched. The CDR3 is 14 residues long.

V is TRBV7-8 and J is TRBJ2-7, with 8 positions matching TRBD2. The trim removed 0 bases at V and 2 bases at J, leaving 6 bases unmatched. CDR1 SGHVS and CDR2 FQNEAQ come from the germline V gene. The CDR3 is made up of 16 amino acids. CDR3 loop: CASSLAPSGSPYEQYF. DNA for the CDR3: TGTGCCAGCAGCTTAGCTCCCAGCGGGAGCCCCTACGAGCAGTACTTC.

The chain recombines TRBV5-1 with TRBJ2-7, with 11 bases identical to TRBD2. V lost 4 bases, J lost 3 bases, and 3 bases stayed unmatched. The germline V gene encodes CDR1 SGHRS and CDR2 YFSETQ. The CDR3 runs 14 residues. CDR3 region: CASSLGTSGYEQYF. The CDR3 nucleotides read TGCGCCAGCAGCCTAGGGACTAGCGGCTACGAGCAGTACTTC.

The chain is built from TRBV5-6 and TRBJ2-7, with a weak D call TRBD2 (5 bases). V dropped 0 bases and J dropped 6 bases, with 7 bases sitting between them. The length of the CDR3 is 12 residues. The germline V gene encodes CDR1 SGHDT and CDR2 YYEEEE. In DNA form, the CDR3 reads TGTGCCAGCAGCTTGGCGGGGTCCGAGCAGTACTTC. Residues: CASSLAGSEQYF. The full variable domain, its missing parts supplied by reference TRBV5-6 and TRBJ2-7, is DAGVTQSPTHLIKTRGQQVTLRCSPKSGHDTVSWYQQALGQGPQFIFQYYEEEERQRGNFPDRFSGHQFPNYSSELNVNALLLGDSALYLCASSLAGSEQYFGPGTRLTVT.

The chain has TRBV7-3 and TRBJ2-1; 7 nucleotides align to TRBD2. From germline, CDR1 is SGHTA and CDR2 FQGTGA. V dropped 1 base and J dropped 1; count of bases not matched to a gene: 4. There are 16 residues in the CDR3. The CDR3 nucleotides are TGTGCCAGCAGCTTAAAGTACGGGGGGTCCTACAATGAGCAGTTCTTC. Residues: CASSLKYGGSYNEQFF.

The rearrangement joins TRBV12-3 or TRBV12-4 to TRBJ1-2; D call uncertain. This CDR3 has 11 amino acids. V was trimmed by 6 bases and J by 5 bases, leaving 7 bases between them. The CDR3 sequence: CASSPAYGYTF. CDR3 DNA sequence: TGTGCCAGCAGCCCTGCGTATGGCTACACCTTC.

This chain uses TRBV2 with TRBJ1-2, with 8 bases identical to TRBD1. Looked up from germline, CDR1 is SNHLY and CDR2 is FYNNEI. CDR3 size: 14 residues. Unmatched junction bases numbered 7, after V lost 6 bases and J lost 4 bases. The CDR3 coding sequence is TGTGCCAGCAGCGAGTTCAGGGGGCCCTATGGCTACACCTTC. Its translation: CASSEFRGPYGYTF.

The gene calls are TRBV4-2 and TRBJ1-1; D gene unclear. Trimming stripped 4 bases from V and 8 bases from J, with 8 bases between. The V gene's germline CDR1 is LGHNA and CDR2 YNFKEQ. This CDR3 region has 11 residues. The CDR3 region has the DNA TGTGCCAGCAGCCGTACACACGAAGCTTTCTTT. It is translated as CASSRTHEAFF.

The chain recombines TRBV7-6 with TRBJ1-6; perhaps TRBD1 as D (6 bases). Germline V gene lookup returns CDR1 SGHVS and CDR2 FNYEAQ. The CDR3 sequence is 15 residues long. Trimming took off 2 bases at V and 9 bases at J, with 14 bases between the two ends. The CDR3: CASSLSLDSFSPLHF. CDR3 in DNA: TGTGCCAGCAGCTTATCCTTGGACAGTTTTTCACCCCTCCACTTT.

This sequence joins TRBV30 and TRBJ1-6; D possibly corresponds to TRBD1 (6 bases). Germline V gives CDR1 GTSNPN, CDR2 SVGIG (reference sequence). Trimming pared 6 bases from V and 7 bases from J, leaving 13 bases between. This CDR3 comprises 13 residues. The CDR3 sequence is CACNRDVNSPLHF. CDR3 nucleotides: TGTGCCTGCAACAGGGACGTGAATTCACCCCTCCACTTT.

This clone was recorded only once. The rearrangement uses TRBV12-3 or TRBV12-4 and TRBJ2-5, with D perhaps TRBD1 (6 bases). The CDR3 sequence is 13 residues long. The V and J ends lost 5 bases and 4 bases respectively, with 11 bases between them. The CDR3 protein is CASSPPDRETQYF. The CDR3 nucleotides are TGTGCCAGCAGTCCACCGGACAGAGAGACCCAGTACTTC.

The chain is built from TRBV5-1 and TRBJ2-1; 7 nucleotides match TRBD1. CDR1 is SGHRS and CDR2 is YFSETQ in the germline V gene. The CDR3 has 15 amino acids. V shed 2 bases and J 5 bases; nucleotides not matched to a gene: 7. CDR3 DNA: TGCGCCAGCAGCTTTAGACAGGGACAAAACAATGAGCAGTTCTTC. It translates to CASSFRQGQNNEQFF.

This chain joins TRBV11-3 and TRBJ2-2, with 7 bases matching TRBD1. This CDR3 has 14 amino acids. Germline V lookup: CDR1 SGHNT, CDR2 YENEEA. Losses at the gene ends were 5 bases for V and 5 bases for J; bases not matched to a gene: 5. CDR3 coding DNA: TGTGCCAGCAGCGGACAGGCGGTAACCGGGGAGCTGTTTTTT. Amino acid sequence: CASSGQAVTGELFF.

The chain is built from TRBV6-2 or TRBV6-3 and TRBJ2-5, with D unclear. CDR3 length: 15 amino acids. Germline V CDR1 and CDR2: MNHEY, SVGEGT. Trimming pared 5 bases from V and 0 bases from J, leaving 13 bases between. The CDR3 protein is CASSKVSVYQETQYF. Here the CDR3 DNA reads TGTGCCAGCAGTAAAGTCTCGGTATACCAAGAGACCCAGTACTTC.

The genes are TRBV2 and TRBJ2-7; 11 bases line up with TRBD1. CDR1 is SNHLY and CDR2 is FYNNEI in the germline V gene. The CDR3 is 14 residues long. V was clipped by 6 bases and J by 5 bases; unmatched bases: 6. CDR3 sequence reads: CASRAGQGADEQYF. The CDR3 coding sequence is TGTGCCAGCAGAGCCGGACAGGGGGCCGACGAGCAGTACTTC.

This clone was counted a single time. Here the CDR3 reads CASSLWGGNRELFF. The CDR3 DNA follows: TGTGCCAGCAGTTTATGGGGGGGGAACCGGGAGCTGTTTTTT. The chain employs TRBV28 and TRBJ2-2; 7 nucleotides align to TRBD2. V was clipped by 0 bases and J by 9 bases; unmatched bases: 4. The germline V gene encodes CDR1 MDHEN and CDR2 SYDVKM. The CDR3 totals 14 residues.

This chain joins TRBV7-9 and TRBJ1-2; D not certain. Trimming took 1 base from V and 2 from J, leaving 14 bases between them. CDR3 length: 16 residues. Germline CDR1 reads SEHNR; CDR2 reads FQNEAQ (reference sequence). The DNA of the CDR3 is TGTGCCAGCAGCTTAGAAGGCGGTCACCCCAACTATGGCTACACCTTC. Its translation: CASSLEGGHPNYGYTF.

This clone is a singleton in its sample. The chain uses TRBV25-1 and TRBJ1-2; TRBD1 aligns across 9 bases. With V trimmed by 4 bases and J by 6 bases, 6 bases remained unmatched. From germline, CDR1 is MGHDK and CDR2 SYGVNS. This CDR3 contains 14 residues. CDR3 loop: CASSALQGADGYTF. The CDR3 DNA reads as TGTGCCAGCAGTGCCCTACAGGGGGCGGATGGCTACACCTTC.

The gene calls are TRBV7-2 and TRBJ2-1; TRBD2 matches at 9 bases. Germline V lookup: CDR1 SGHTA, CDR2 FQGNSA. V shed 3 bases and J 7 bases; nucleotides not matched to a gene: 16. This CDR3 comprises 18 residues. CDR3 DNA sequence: TGTGCCAGCAGCTTCCCAACAGCCGGCGGGGGGGCCTGGAATGAGCAGTTCTTC. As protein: CASSFPTAGGGAWNEQFF.

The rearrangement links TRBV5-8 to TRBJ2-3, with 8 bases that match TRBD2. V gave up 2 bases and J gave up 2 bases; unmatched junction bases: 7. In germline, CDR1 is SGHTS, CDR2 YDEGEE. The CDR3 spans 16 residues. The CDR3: CASSFATSGLTDTQYF. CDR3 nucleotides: TGTGCCAGCAGCTTCGCTACTAGCGGACTCACAGATACGCAGTATTTT.

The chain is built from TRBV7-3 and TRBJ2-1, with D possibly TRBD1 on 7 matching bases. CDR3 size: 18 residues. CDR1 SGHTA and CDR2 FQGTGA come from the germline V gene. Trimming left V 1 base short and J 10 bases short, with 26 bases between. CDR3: CASSLNFAGLGGPREQFF. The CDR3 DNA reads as TGTGCCAGCAGCTTAAATTTCGCGGGGTTAGGGGGCCCCCGGGAGCAGTTCTTC.

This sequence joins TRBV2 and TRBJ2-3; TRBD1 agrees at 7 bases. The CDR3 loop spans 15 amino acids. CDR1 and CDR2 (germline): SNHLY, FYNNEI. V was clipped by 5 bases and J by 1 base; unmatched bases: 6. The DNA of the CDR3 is TGTGCCAGCAGTCTAGAGGGGACAGGCACAGATACGCAGTATTTT. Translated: CASSLEGTGTDTQYF.

CDR3 sequence (DNA): TGTGCCAGCAGCTTAGTACAATTGGGGACAGGGGTTCCCTACGAGCAGTACTTC. This translates into CASSLVQLGTGVPYEQYF. The chain links TRBV11-2 to TRBJ2-7; 10 bases are shared with TRBD1. The V gene end was trimmed by 1 base and the J gene end by 2 bases; junction bases not matched to a gene: 11. CDR1 and CDR2 (germline): SGHAT, FQNNGV. This CDR3 is built from 18 residues.

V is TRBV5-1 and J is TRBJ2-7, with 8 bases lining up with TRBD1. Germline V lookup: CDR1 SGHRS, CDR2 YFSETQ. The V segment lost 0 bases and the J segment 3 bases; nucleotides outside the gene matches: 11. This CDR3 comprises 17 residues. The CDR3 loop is CASSLGIRDRNLYEQYF. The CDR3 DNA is TGCGCCAGCAGCTTGGGTATCCGGGACAGGAACCTCTACGAGCAGTACTTC.

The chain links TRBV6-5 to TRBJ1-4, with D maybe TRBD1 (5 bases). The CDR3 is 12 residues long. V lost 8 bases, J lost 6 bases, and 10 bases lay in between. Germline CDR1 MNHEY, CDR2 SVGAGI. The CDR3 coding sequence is TGTGCCAGCGGCGGGGGTGATGAAAAACTGTTTTTT. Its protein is CASGGGDEKLFF.

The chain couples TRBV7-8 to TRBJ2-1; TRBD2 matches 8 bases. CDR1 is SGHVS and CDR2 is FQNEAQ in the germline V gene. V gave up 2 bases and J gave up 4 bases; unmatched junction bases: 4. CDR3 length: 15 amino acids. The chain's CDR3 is CASSLTGGEYNEQFF. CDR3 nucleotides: TGTGCCAGCAGCTTAACGGGAGGGGAATACAATGAGCAGTTCTTC.

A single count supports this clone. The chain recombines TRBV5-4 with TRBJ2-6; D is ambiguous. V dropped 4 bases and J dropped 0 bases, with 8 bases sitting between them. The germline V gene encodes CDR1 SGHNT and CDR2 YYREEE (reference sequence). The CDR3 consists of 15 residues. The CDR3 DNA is TGTGCCAGCAGCGTCGGTGCCTCTGGGGCCAACGTCCTGACTTTC. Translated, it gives CASSVGASGANVLTF.

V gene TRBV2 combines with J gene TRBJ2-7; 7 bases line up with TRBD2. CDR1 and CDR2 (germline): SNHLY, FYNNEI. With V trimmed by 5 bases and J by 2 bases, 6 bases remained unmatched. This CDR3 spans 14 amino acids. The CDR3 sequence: CASSRAGPTYEQYF. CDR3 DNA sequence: TGTGCCAGCAGTAGAGCGGGGCCTACCTACGAGCAGTACTTC.